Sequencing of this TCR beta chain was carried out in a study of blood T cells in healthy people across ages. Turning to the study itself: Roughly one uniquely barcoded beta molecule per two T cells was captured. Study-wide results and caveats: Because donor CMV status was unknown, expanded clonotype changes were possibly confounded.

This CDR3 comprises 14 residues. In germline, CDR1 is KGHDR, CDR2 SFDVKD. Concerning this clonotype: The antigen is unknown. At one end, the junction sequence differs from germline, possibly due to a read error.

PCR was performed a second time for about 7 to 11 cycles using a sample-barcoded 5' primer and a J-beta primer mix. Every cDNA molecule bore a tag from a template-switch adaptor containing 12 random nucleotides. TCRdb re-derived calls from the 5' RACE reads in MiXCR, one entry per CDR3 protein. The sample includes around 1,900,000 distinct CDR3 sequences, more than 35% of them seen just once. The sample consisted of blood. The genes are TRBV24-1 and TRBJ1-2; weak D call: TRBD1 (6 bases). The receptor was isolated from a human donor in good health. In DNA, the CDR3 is TGTGCCACCAGTGAGGGCAGGGGCAACTTTGGCTACACCTTC. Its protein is CATSEGRGNFGYTF.